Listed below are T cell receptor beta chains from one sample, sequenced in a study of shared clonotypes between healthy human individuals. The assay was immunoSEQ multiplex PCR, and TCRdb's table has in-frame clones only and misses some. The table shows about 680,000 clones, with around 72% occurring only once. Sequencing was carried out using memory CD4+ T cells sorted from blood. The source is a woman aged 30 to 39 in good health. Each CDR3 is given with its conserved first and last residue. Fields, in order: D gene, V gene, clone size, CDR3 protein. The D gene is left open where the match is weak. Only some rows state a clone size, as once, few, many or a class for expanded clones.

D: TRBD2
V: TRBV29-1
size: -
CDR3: CSARGPSGSSEQYF

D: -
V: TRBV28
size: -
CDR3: CASSLRYTGELFF

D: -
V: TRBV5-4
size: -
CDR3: CASSQEAGSNGYTF

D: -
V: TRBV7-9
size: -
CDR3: CASSRDWYEQYF

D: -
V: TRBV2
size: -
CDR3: CASRTGTSTGRQFF

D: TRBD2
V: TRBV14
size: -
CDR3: CASSQVLLAGVGEQFF

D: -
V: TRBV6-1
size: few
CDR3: CASFAGEFYEQFF

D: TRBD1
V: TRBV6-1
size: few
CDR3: CASSVQGATEAFF

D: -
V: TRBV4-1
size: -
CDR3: CASTPRLTGRYEQYF

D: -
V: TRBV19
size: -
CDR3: CASSISRVYQPQHF

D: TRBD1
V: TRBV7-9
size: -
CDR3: CASSLVGQGLQPQHF

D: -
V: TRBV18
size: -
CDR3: CASSPGREETQYF

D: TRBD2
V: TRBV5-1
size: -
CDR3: CASSLGVREAGYNEQFF

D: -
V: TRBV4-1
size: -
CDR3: CASSQGEQYSGANVLTF

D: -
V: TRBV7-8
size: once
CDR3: CASSLVRLDTQYF

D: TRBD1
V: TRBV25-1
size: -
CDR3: CASSETGIYEQYF

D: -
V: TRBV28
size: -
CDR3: CASSLSGARGYTF

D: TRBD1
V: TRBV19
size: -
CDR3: CASSKDRDNYGYTF

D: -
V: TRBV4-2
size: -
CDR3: CASSQDGVTGELFF

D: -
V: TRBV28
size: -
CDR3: CASSLAGYYGYTF

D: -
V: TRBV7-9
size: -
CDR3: CASSRLEGFFTEAFF

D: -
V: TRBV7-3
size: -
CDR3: CASSFGLGTDTQYF

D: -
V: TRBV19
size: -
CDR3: CASSITVGRATNEKLFF

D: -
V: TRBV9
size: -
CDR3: CASSPTGPYNEQFF

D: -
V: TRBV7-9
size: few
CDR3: CASSLGGDTEAFF

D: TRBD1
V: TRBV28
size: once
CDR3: CASSSGQGPYEQYF

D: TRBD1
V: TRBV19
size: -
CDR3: CASSRPGQLYEQYF

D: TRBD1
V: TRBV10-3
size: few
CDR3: CAISPGTGDEKLFF

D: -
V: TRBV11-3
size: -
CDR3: CASSFSENTGELFF

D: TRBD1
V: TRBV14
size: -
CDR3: CASSRHGTGVTYEQYF

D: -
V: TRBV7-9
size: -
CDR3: CASSSRPGSKTDTQYF

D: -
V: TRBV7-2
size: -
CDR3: CASSLRADTQYF

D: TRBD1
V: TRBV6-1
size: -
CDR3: CASSVDRTGVYGYTF

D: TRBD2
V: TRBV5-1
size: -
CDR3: CASSLMLAGGSYEQYF

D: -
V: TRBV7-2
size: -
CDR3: CASSFWAGISSYNEQFF

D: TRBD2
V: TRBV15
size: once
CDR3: CATSAIISGMATDTQYF

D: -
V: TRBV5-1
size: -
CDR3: CASSRQGGSYEQYF

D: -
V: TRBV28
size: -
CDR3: CASSFLFTIQYRDPDTQYF

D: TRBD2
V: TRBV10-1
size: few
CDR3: CASSVGSGTHEQYF

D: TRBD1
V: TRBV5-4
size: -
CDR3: CASSPDRVGELFF

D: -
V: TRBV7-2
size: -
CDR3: CASSGTPLGGTGELFF

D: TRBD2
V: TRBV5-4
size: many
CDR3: CASSPGGLAGVRGANEQFF

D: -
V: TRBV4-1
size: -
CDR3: CASSQDFGRIGYTF